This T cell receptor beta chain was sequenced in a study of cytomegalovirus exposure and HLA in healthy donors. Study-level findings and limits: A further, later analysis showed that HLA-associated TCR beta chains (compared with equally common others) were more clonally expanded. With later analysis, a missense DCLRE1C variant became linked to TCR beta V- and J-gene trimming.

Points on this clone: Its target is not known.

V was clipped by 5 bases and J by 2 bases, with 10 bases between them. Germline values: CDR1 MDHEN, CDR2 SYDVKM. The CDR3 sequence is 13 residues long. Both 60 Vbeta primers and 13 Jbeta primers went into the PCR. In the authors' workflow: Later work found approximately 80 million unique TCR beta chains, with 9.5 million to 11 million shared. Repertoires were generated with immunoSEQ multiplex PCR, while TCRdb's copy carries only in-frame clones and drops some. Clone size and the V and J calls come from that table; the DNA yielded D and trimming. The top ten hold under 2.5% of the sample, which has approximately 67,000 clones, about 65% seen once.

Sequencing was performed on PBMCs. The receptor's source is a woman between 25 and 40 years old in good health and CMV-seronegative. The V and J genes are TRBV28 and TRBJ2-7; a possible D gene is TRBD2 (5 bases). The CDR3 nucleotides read TGTGCCAGCAGTCCGGGAAGCCCCTACGAGCAGTACTTC. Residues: CASSPGSPYEQYF.